This T cell receptor (beta chain) was identified in a study of cytomegalovirus exposure and HLA in healthy donors. General observations from the study: HLA allele associations emerged for some 16,000 TCR beta sequences in a later analysis, at 0.05 false discovery rate.

Primers: 60 Vbeta forward and 13 Jbeta reverse. TCRdb's copy holds only in-frame clones and misses some; the assay was immunoSEQ multiplex PCR. The repertoire consists of some 150,000 clones, with about two thirds occurring once and the leading ten covering 4.2%. As for this clone: The target antigen is unknown. Its ends do not fully match the called genes, so a read error is possible.

The CDR3 is made up of 16 amino acids. Germline V CDR1 and CDR2: SSHAT, FNYEAQ (reference sequence). Sequenced sample: PBMCs. J is TRBJ2-1 and V is TRBV7-7, with 8 positions matching TRBD1. The sequence derives from a middle-aged man in good health and CMV-seropositive. The CDR3 bases are TGTGCTAGCAGCTTAGGGGCCGGGACAGGAAGCAATGAGCAGTTCTTC. It translates to CASSLGAGTGSNEQFF.